Presented here are 15 T cell receptor beta chains from one specimen sequenced in a study of blood T cell repertoires in COVID-19. Clones were sequenced by immunoSEQ multiplex PCR, and TCRdb holds only the in-frame ones, with some missing. The repertoire holds over 200,000 clones, with approximately 84% as singletons. Sequenced sample: peripheral blood. All receptors derive from a man between 45 and 60 years old with COVID-19, enrolled during active disease.

V gene TRBV7-8 combines with J gene TRBJ1-2; the match to TRBD1 covers 8 bases. There are 14 residues in the CDR3. V gave up 3 bases and J gave up 4 bases; unmatched junction bases: 4. Germline V CDR1 and CDR2: SGHVS, FQNEAQ. CDR3 sequence: CASSLDRVGYGYTF. The CDR3 DNA reads as TGTGCCAGCAGCTTGGACAGGGTGGGCTATGGCTACACCTTC.

This clone was seen once. This chain links TRBV29-1 with TRBJ1-1, with D possibly being TRBD1 (6 bases). Trimming cost V 1 base and J 2 bases, with 11 bases left between them. The CDR3 contains 14 residues. Per the germline V gene, CDR1 is SQVTM and CDR2 is ANQGSEA. As DNA, the CDR3 is TGCAGCGTTGAAGTGCAGGGGCGAAACACTGAAGCTTTCTTT. This gives the protein CSVEVQGRNTEAFF.

The V call is TRBV6-5, the J call TRBJ2-7; the match to TRBD2 covers 10 bases. The CDR3 covers 16 residues. The germline V gene has CDR1 MNHEY and CDR2 SVGAGI. V was clipped by 0 bases and J by 6 bases; unmatched bases: 8. CDR3 DNA sequence: TGTGCCAGCAGTTACTCCGGACTAGCGGCAGGAGGCGAGCAGTACTTC. Amino acids: CASSYSGLAAGGEQYF.

The chain carries TRBV5-4 and TRBJ1-2, with D possibly being TRBD1 (5 bases). V lost 0 bases, J lost 6 bases, and 12 bases lay in between. CDR3 length: 14 residues. Germline CDR1 and CDR2: SGHNT and YYREEE (reference sequence). CDR3 amino acids: CASSLESGYHGYTF. The CDR3 nucleotides read TGTGCCAGCAGCTTGGAATCAGGGTACCATGGCTACACCTTC.

The rearrangement joins TRBV19 to TRBJ1-5; TRBD1 matches at 9 bases. Unmatched junction bases numbered 7, after V lost 6 bases and J lost 4 bases. The CDR3 covers 15 residues. Germline V gives CDR1 LNHDA, CDR2 SQIVND (reference sequence). CDR3 bases: TGTGCCAGTAGACCGGGACAGGGCAAAAATCAGCCCCAGCATTTT. It codes for CASRPGQGKNQPQHF. Filled out from reference TRBV19 and TRBJ1-5, the complete variable domain reads DGGITQSPKYLFRKEGQNVTLSCEQNLNHDAMYWYRQDPGQGLRLIYYSQIVNDFQKGDIAEGYSVSREKKESFPLTVTSAQKNPTAFYLCASRPGQGKNQPQHFGDGTRLSIL.

The chain employs TRBV20-1 and TRBJ2-1; 8 positions match TRBD2. CDR3 length: 16 amino acids. Germline CDR1 DFQATT, CDR2 SNEGSKA (reference sequence). V shed 3 bases, J shed 10 bases, and the junction held 17 bases outside the gene matches. The CDR3: CSASTLAGGSSLEQFF. CDR3 DNA sequence: TGCAGTGCTAGTACGCTCGCGGGGGGTTCGTCGTTAGAGCAGTTCTTC.

This clone was seen just once. The J gene is TRBJ2-2, the V gene TRBV5-6, with D possibly being TRBD2 (6 bases). The CDR3 has 17 residues. V lost 3 bases and J lost 4, with 19 bases in between. The V gene's germline CDR1 is SGHDT and CDR2 YYEEEE. The CDR3 loop reads CASSSLKGRSGTGELFF. The CDR3 coding sequence is TGTGCCAGCAGCTCACTTAAGGGGAGGTCAGGCACCGGGGAGCTGTTTTTT. Supplemented by reference TRBV5-6 and TRBJ2-2, the full variable domain reads DAGVTQSPTHLIKTRGQQVTLRCSPKSGHDTVSWYQQALGQGPQFIFQYYEEEERQRGNFPDRFSGHQFPNYSSELNVNALLLGDSALYLCASSSLKGRSGTGELFFGEGSRLTVL.

The rearrangement links TRBV5-4 to TRBJ2-3; weak D call: TRBD1 (5 bases). V dropped 0 bases and J dropped 2 bases, with 10 bases sitting between them. This CDR3 is 15 amino acids long. CDR1 is SGHNT and CDR2 is YYREEE in the germline V gene (reference sequence). DNA for the CDR3: TGTGCCAGCAGCTTGGTACAGGATGACACAGATACGCAGTATTTT. Protein product: CASSLVQDDTDTQYF.

The J gene is TRBJ2-1, the V gene TRBV10-2; 11 bases match TRBD2. Germline assignment: CDR1 WSHSY and CDR2 SAAADI. Trimming at V came to 8 bases and at J to 7 bases, leaving 7 bases not matched to a gene. The CDR3 runs to 14 residues. The DNA for the CDR3 is TGCGCCAGCCACCGGGCTAGCGGGAGGAATGAGCAGTTCTTC. It translates to CASHRASGRNEQFF.

The genes are TRBV25-1 and TRBJ1-2, with TRBD1 identical over 7 bases. V was clipped by 8 bases and J by 7 bases; unmatched bases: 7. Germline CDR1 reads MGHDK; CDR2 reads SYGVNS. This CDR3 is 12 amino acids long. CDR3 residues: CASGDRVIGYTF. DNA of the CDR3: TGTGCCAGCGGAGACAGGGTTATTGGCTACACCTTC.

This clone was seen a few times. The gene calls are TRBV2 and TRBJ2-7; D might be TRBD2 (6 bases). The CDR3 runs to 16 residues. Germline V gene sequence: CDR1 SNHLY, CDR2 FYNNEI. V lost 4 bases and J 0 bases, leaving 16 bases between the germline ends. CDR3 sequence reads: CASSVVRRGSSYEQYF. Written as DNA, the CDR3 is TGTGCCAGCAGTGTAGTACGCCGGGGGTCCTCCTACGAGCAGTACTTC.

This clone was seen once. The CDR3 reads CASSRQGARNTEAFF. CDR3 in DNA: TGCGCCAGCAGTCGGCAGGGGGCAAGGAACACTGAAGCTTTCTTT. This rearrangement joins TRBV23-1 to TRBJ1-1; TRBD1 aligns across 8 bases. TRBV23-1 is noted as an ORF with a role that remains uncertain. The CDR3 sequence is 15 residues long. After removal of 4 bases from V and 1 base from J, the junction contained 5 bases not matched to a gene.

In the case of this clone: The junction and the germline gene differ at one end; a read error may be behind it. This sequence joins TRBV5-4 and TRBJ2-2; possibly TRBD2 for D (6 bases). This CDR3 has 13 residues. Germline values: CDR1 SGHNT, CDR2 YYREEE (reference sequence). Here the CDR3 DNA reads TGTGCCAGCAGCTTGGCTGGGTTCGGGGGGCTGTTTTTT. It encodes CASSLAGFGGLFF.

The chain combines TRBV7-2 with TRBJ1-2, with unresolved D. CDR1 is SGHTA, CDR2 FQGNSA, per germline. The CDR3 sequence is 12 residues long. With 5 bases removed from V and 8 bases from J, the gap between germline ends came to 12 bases. The CDR3 DNA follows: TGTGCCAGCAGCCGGGAGGGTCTGGGCTACACCTTC. As protein: CASSREGLGYTF.

This clone came up a few times. This rearrangement joins TRBV10-3 to TRBJ2-7; D might be TRBD2 (5 bases). Between the trimmed V and J ends, which lost 9 bases and 2 bases, there was a span of 14 bases. The V gene's germline CDR1 is ENHRY and CDR2 SYGVKD. This CDR3 region has 13 residues. CDR3 bases: TGTGCCATAAAAGGGAGACTGACCTACGAGCAGTACTTC. Translation: CAIKGRLTYEQYF.